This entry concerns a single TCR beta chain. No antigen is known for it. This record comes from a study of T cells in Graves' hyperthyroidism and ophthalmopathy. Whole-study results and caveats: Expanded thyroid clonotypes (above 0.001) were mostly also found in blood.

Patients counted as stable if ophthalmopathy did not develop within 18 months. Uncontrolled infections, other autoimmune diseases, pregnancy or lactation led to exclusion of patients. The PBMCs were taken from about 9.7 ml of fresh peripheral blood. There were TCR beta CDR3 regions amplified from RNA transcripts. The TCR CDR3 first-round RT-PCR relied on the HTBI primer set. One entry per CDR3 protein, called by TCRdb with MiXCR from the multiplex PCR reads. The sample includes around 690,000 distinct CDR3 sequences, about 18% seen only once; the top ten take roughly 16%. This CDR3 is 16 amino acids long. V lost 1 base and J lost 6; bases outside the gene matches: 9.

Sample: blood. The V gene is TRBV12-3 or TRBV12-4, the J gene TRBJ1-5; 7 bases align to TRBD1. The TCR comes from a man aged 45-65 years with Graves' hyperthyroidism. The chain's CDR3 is CASSLEGQGERQPQHF. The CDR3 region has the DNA TGTGCCAGCAGTTTAGAAGGGCAGGGGGAACGTCAGCCCCAGCATTTT.